The next 20 T cell receptor beta chains were all read from a single sample in a study of blood T cell repertoires in COVID-19. The table came from immunoSEQ multiplex PCR; TCRdb's copy has only in-frame clones and leaves some out. The sample yields about 160,000 clones, about three quarters seen once. The specimen sequenced was peripheral blood. The receptors derive from a man between 65 and 85 years old with acute or convalescent COVID-19.

The chain is built from TRBV5-1 and TRBJ1-1, with 7 bases identical to TRBD1. The CDR3 has 14 residues. Germline lookup yields CDR1 SGHRS and CDR2 YFSETQ. V gave up 4 bases and J gave up 5 bases; unmatched junction bases: 8. CDR3 DNA sequence: TGCGCCAGCAGCAGCGAGACAGGGAGAACTGAAGCTTTCTTT. Encoded protein: CASSSETGRTEAFF.

This sequence joins TRBV27 and TRBJ1-1; the match to TRBD1 covers 7 bases. The V segment lost 1 base and the J segment 3 bases; nucleotides outside the gene matches: 14. Germline-derived CDR1 and CDR2 are MNHEY and SMNVEV (reference sequence). This CDR3 region has 18 residues. CDR3 protein: CASSLYPRGARMDTEAFF. The CDR3 nucleotides are TGTGCCAGCAGTTTATACCCCAGGGGGGCGAGGATGGACACTGAAGCTTTCTTT.

This clone came up once. J is TRBJ2-3 and V is TRBV5-1; 7 bases align to TRBD1. This CDR3 region has 17 residues. V shed 6 bases, J shed 2 bases, and the junction held 15 bases outside the gene matches. The germline V gene encodes CDR1 SGHRS and CDR2 YFSETQ. CDR3 DNA: TGCGCCAGCACCCTGACCTTCCGGGACAGATACACAGATACGCAGTATTTT. It specifies CASTLTFRDRYTDTQYF.

The J gene is TRBJ2-1, the V gene TRBV5-1; D is perhaps TRBD2 (5 bases). Germline CDR1 SGHRS, CDR2 YFSETQ. V was shortened by 2 bases and J by 0 bases, with 9 bases between the two germline ends. CDR3 length equals 15 residues. CDR3 region: CASSFGGPSYNEQFF. CDR3 nucleotide sequence: TGCGCCAGCAGCTTCGGAGGACCCTCCTACAATGAGCAGTTCTTC.

This clone has a single count. This chain joins TRBV6-5 and TRBJ1-5, with D maybe TRBD1 (6 bases). The germline V gene encodes CDR1 MNHEY and CDR2 SVGAGI. V was shortened by 10 bases and J by 3 bases, with 16 bases between the two germline ends. CDR3 length: 14 residues. CDR3 loop: CATSDSRDNQPQHF. The CDR3 DNA follows: TGTGCCACCTCGGACAGCCGAGACAATCAGCCCCAGCATTTT.

The chain couples TRBV18 to TRBJ2-1, with 7 bases lining up with TRBD1. The germline V gene has CDR1 KGHSH and CDR2 LQKENI. The CDR3 is 13 residues long. With 5 bases clipped from V and 5 bases from J, the junction kept 3 bases outside the gene matches. CDR3 region: CASSRDRDNEQFF. CDR3 nucleotide sequence: TGTGCCAGCTCAAGAGACAGGGACAATGAGCAGTTCTTC.

V gene TRBV5-1 combines with J gene TRBJ2-3, with D tentatively TRBD1 (6 bases). The CDR3 is 14 amino acids. Germline CDR1 and CDR2: SGHRS and YFSETQ. V dropped 2 bases and J dropped 8 bases, with 15 bases sitting between them. The CDR3 nucleotides read TGCGCCAGCAGCTTCTCAGGGAACAGGGTTACGCAGTATTTT. This gives the protein CASSFSGNRVTQYF.

Only one count was recorded for this clone. The chain is built from TRBV5-1 and TRBJ2-3; TRBD2 aligns across 13 bases. The length of the CDR3 is 17 residues. Per germline, CDR1 SGHRS and CDR2 YFSETQ. V was clipped by 4 bases and J by 2 bases; unmatched bases: 7. The CDR3: CASSPRTSGGFTDTQYF. CDR3 DNA sequence: TGCGCCAGCAGCCCACGGACTAGCGGGGGCTTCACAGATACGCAGTATTTT.

The chain carries TRBV5-1 and TRBJ2-1, with 7 nucleotides matching TRBD1. This CDR3 has 15 residues. Germline V lookup: CDR1 SGHRS, CDR2 YFSETQ. Trimming cost V 4 bases and J 0 bases; bases outside gene matches: 4. The DNA of the CDR3 is TGCGCCAGCAGCGAAACAGGGGCCTCCTACAATGAGCAGTTCTTC. It encodes CASSETGASYNEQFF.

This clone was detected only a few times. The J gene is TRBJ2-3, the V gene TRBV5-4, with 8 bases that match TRBD1. The CDR3 sequence is 16 residues long. V was clipped by 4 bases and J by 4 bases; unmatched bases: 11. Germline V CDR1 and CDR2: SGHNT, YYREEE (reference sequence). CDR3 DNA sequence: TGTGCCAGCAGCCCCAACGACAGGGGAGGTGCAGATACGCAGTATTTT. Amino acids: CASSPNDRGGADTQYF.

The chain has TRBV29-1 and TRBJ1-2; D is perhaps TRBD1 (6 bases). The ends were cut back, 5 bases at V and 4 bases at J, with 20 bases in the middle. The CDR3 spans 15 residues. Germline V CDR1 and CDR2: SQVTM, ANQGSEA. CDR3 region: CSVPRGVPQGYGYTF. CDR3 DNA sequence: TGCAGCGTTCCCAGGGGCGTCCCTCAGGGCTATGGCTACACCTTC.

The chain carries TRBV6-5 and TRBJ2-7, with TRBD1 matching over 7 bases. Germline values: CDR1 MNHEY, CDR2 SVGAGI. V was pared by 5 bases and J by 0 bases, with 4 bases of the junction left unmatched. The CDR3 spans 14 residues. CDR3 amino acids: CASSRQGFSYEQYF. The CDR3 nucleotides read TGTGCCAGCAGTCGACAGGGATTCTCCTACGAGCAGTACTTC.

CDR3 residues: CATSEPGTAQETQYF. DNA of the CDR3: TGTGCCACCAGTGAACCCGGGACAGCACAAGAGACCCAGTACTTC. This chain joins TRBV24-1 and TRBJ2-5; TRBD1 matches 7 bases. After removal of 4 bases from V and 2 bases from J, the junction contained 6 bases not matched to a gene. Per the germline V gene, CDR1 is KGHDR and CDR2 is SFDVKD. The length of the CDR3 is 15 residues.

The V call is TRBV11-3, the J call TRBJ2-7, with D maybe TRBD2 (6 bases). The germline V gene encodes CDR1 SGHNT and CDR2 YENEEA. The CDR3 has 13 residues. V shed 6 bases and J shed 2 bases, with 11 bases lying between them. The CDR3 is CASRDGGTYEQYF. DNA of the CDR3: TGTGCCAGCAGAGACGGGGGAACCTACGAGCAGTACTTC.

This chain joins TRBV10-2 and TRBJ2-6, with D perhaps TRBD1 (6 bases). This CDR3 spans 19 amino acids. The V gene's germline CDR1 is WSHSY and CDR2 SAAADI. Trimming shortened V by 3 bases and J by 0 bases, and 18 bases separated the two germline ends. The CDR3 reads CASSEDEAGVFSGANVLTF. The CDR3 DNA is TGCGCCAGCAGTGAAGATGAGGCAGGGGTCTTCTCTGGGGCCAACGTCCTGACTTTC.

The chain has TRBV19 and TRBJ2-7; 8 bases match TRBD2. The J segment lost 2 bases and the V segment lost 8 bases, leaving 8 bases of the junction unmatched. The germline V gene has CDR1 LNHDA and CDR2 SQIVND (reference sequence). The CDR3 is 14 residues long. CDR3 region: CASGTSGTPYEQYF. The CDR3, as DNA: TGTGCCAGTGGTACTAGCGGTACCCCCTACGAGCAGTACTTC.

The V and J genes are TRBV11-1 and TRBJ2-3; the match to TRBD2 covers 7 bases. V was pared by 6 bases and J by 2 bases, with 11 bases of the junction left unmatched. This CDR3 region has 16 residues. CDR1 and CDR2 (germline): SGHAT, FQDESV (reference sequence). CDR3 in DNA: TGTGCCAGCAGACGAGCCGGGACTATACCCACAGATACGCAGTATTTT. Protein sequence: CASRRAGTIPTDTQYF.

This sequence joins TRBV7-8 and TRBJ2-7; 8 bases line up with TRBD1. This CDR3 has 15 residues. Germline V gene data show CDR1 as SGHVS and CDR2 as FQNEAQ. Trimming at V came to 5 bases and at J to 4 bases, leaving 10 bases not matched to a gene. CDR3 amino acids: CASSLPVDRGYEQYF. CDR3 nucleotides: TGTGCCAGCAGCCTTCCGGTAGACAGGGGTTACGAGCAGTACTTC.

This clone was found a few times. The J gene is TRBJ1-2, the V gene TRBV14; D perhaps matches TRBD1 (6 bases). Germline V gene lookup returns CDR1 SGHDN and CDR2 FVKESK. This CDR3 region has 15 residues. V shed 0 bases and J shed 0 bases, with 8 bases lying between them. Here the CDR3 reads CASSQETGANYGYTF. The CDR3 bases are TGTGCCAGCAGCCAAGAGACAGGTGCTAACTATGGCTACACCTTC.

This chain connects TRBV7-8 to TRBJ2-7, with TRBD1 identical over 9 bases. Looked up from germline, CDR1 is SGHVS and CDR2 is FQNEAQ. V lost 5 bases to trimming and J lost 4 bases; unmatched junction nucleotides: 6. This CDR3 region has 14 residues. For the CDR3, the DNA is TGTGCCAGCAGCCCAGGGACAGGGACGTACGAGCAGTACTTC. Translated: CASSPGTGTYEQYF.